This T cell receptor beta chain was profiled in a study of naive and memory T cell subsets. This clonotype counts as medium-sized (0.01 to 0.1%). The antigen is unknown. Cells stained for CD3, CD4, CD8, CD45RA and CD27 were sorted into four subsets. CDR3 length: 15 amino acids. Germline V lookup: CDR1 ENHRY, CDR2 SYGVKD. The V gene end was trimmed by 4 bases and the J gene end by 2 bases; junction bases not matched to a gene: 2. The beta constant-region primer was an equimolar mix of two oligonucleotides covering TRBC1 and TRBC2. TCRdb called the UMI-ligation and nested PCR reads again in MiXCR, with one record for every CDR3 protein. The table includes some 4,500 distinct CDR3 sequences, 7.2% detected once. Study-wide results and caveats: In naive cells, over 85% of TCR sequences were seen only once. In CD4 and CD8 cells, diversity dropped from naive through EMRA.

The sequencing input was CD4+ TEMRA cells from blood. Subset noted: effector memory re-expressing CD45RA, CD45RA+ CD27-. The TCR sequence derives from a human donor in good health. The V call is TRBV10-3, the J call TRBJ2-7; TRBD2 agrees at 13 bases. CDR3 coding DNA: TGTGCCATCAGTGCGGGACTAGCGGGACCCTACGAGCAGTACTTC. Its translation is CAISAGLAGPYEQYF.